This TCR beta chain was sequenced in a study of OX40 agonist ivuxolimab in advanced cancers. As for the study in general: Partial response was recorded in three patients: one hepatocellular carcinoma and two cutaneous melanoma cases.

Germline loops: CDR1 MDHEN, CDR2 SYDVKM. The V end lost 7 bases, the J end lost 5 bases, and 17 bases lay between the germline ends. The CDR3 covers 14 residues. Sequenced by immunoSEQ multiplex PCR; TCRdb stores in-frame clones only, minus some. The table includes some 10,000 clones, 75% to 85% detected once. The specimen comprised CD4+ or CD8+ T cells sorted from blood, sampled in a trial of the OX40 agonist ivuxolimab. The receptor comes from an adult with an advanced solid tumor such as melanoma, head and neck, liver or kidney cancer. The rearrangement joins TRBV28 to TRBJ1-1; possible D gene TRBD1, 6 bases. CDR3 residues: CASTRDRGGTEAFF. The DNA of the CDR3 is TGTGCCAGCACCCGCGATAGGGGGGGGACTGAAGCTTTCTTT.